The present T cell receptor beta chain was sequenced within a study of T cells in Graves' hyperthyroidism and ophthalmopathy. Looking at the study overall: Any treatment followed the collection of peripheral blood at initial diagnosis.

Absence of ophthalmopathy progression within 18 months defined stable Graves' hyperthyroidism. Patients aged 18 to 65 with hyperthyroidism were newly diagnosed, with duration under 2 months. RNA transcripts were the template for amplifying TCR beta CDR3 regions. Carried out on the TCR CDR3, a first-round RT-PCR used the HTBI primer set. TCRdb independently ran MiXCR on the multiplex PCR reads; one entry per CDR3 protein. Of about 420,000 distinct CDR3 sequences in the sample, 15% to 19% were seen once. This clonotype was counted ten times or more. The source is a woman under 30 with Graves' hyperthyroidism. Sequenced: blood.

The CDR3 DNA reads TGTGCCAGCAGCTTAACCACAGGAAACACTGAAGCTTTCTTT. It encodes CASSLTTGNTEAFF. The chain carries TRBV7-9 and TRBJ1-1; TRBD1 might be the D (5 bases). The V end was cut by 2 bases, the J end by 2 bases, with 9 bases between. Germline lookup yields CDR1 SEHNR and CDR2 FQNEAQ (reference sequence). This CDR3 comprises 14 residues.